Below are 32 T cell receptor beta chains sequenced from a single sample in a study of CD8 T cells in ankylosing spondylitis. TCRdb fed the 5' RACE reads into MiXCR, producing one record per CDR3 protein. The sample contains about 140,000 distinct CDR3 sequences, 7% to 9% of which appear only once. The sample taken for sequencing was synovial fluid, either unsorted or a sorted T cell fraction (not recorded which). These receptors were collected from a male donor with ankylosing spondylitis.

There are many counts of this clonotype. Sequence at one end of the junction differs from germline and may be a read error. The chain carries TRBV7-7 and TRBJ2-5, with 8 bases matching TRBD2. CDR3 length: 16 residues. Germline CDR1 is SSHAT and CDR2 is FNYEAQ (reference sequence). The DNA for the CDR3 is TGTGCTAGCAGCTTAGCGGGGATCGGTGGGCAAGAGACCCAGTACTTC. Translation: CASSLAGIGGQETQYF.

This clonotype was seen many times. One base away lies a much larger clone, so this may be a sequencing read error. The chain employs TRBV11-2 and TRBJ1-3, with D hard to call. The CDR3 is made up of 14 amino acids. V lost 1 base, J lost 0 bases, and 4 bases lay in between. Germline loops: CDR1 SGHAT, CDR2 FQNNGV. The DNA of the CDR3 is TGTGCCAGCAGCTTAGCCAGCTCTGGAAACACCATATATTTT. Translation: CASSLASSGNTIYF.

This clonotype was detected many times. CDR3 region: CASSSGGYEQYF. CDR3 in DNA: TGTGCCAGCAGTTCGGGGGGTTACGAGCAGTACTTC. The chain carries TRBV28 and TRBJ2-7, with 7 bases that match TRBD2. This CDR3 contains 12 residues. Trimming cost V 4 bases and J 4 bases; bases outside gene matches: 1. Germline CDR1 is MDHEN and CDR2 is SYDVKM.

Notes on this clonotype: This may arise from a read error, as a much more abundant clone is one base away. The chain is built from TRBV20-1 and TRBJ1-2; D is uncertain. The V end was cut by 6 bases, the J end by 2 bases, with 13 bases between. In germline, CDR1 is DFQATT, CDR2 SNEGSKA (reference sequence). The CDR3 is made up of 13 amino acids. The DNA of the CDR3 is TGCAGTGCCTTGCAGAGCTCCAACTATGGCTACACCTTC. This codes for CSALQSSNYGYTF.

This clonotype was picked up many times. The V and J genes are TRBV11-3 and TRBJ2-2; 9 positions agree with TRBD1. The CDR3 length is 17 residues. Germline V gene lookup returns CDR1 SGHNT and CDR2 YENEEA. V shed 3 bases, J shed 4 bases, and the junction held 9 bases outside the gene matches. CDR3 protein: CASSFGQGRRGTGELFF. The DNA of the CDR3 is TGTGCCAGCAGCTTTGGACAGGGGCGCCGGGGCACCGGGGAGCTGTTTTTT.

This clonotype was recorded a few times. This rearrangement joins TRBV15 to TRBJ1-2; tentative D call: TRBD1 (5 bases). The CDR3 runs 12 residues. Germline V gene sequence: CDR1 LNHNV, CDR2 YYDKDF (reference sequence). The ends were cut back, 8 bases at V and 8 bases at J, with 15 bases in the middle. The chain's CDR3 is CATSGAGYGYTF. The CDR3 DNA reads TGTGCCACCTCCGGGGCGGGGTACGGCTACACCTTC.

This clonotype appeared a single time. The rearrangement uses TRBV6-2 or TRBV6-3 and TRBJ2-1, with D maybe TRBD2 (5 bases). The germline gives CDR1 MNHEY, CDR2 SVGEGT. The ends were cut back, 2 bases at V and 2 bases at J, with 13 bases in the middle. The CDR3 loop spans 16 amino acids. The CDR3 DNA sequence: TGTGCCAGCAGTTACCTCCTCTTGGAGGCCTACAATGAGCAGTTCTTC. Its protein product is CASSYLLLEAYNEQFF.

This chain uses TRBV2 with TRBJ1-5, with D possibly TRBD1 on 5 matching bases. The germline V gene has CDR1 SNHLY and CDR2 FYNNEI. V was cut by 7 bases and J by 3 bases, with 10 bases left in between. The CDR3 totals 13 residues. This chain's CDR3 is CASIPGFNQPQHF. CDR3 in DNA: TGTGCCAGCATTCCAGGGTTCAATCAGCCCCAGCATTTT.

This chain joins TRBV20-1 and TRBJ1-6, with 9 bases aligning to TRBD1. CDR1 is DFQATT, CDR2 SNEGSKA, per germline (reference sequence). J lost 6 bases, V lost 3 bases, and 9 bases had no gene match. The CDR3 totals 16 residues. The chain's CDR3 is CSARGQATGGNSPLHF. The CDR3 coding sequence is TGCAGTGCTAGGGGCCAGGCGACAGGGGGTAATTCACCCCTCCACTTT.

This clonotype was recorded many times. The chain joins TRBV30 to TRBJ2-3; D is possibly TRBD1 or TRBD2 (5 bases each). Per germline, CDR1 GTSNPN and CDR2 SVGIG (reference sequence). V was cut by 3 bases and J by 3 bases, with 13 bases left in between. CDR3 size: 14 residues. This CDR3 reads CAWRRGVETDTQYF. The CDR3 bases are TGTGCCTGGAGAAGAGGGGTTGAGACAGATACGCAGTATTTT.

In its sample, this clonotype was seen many times. The chain has TRBV5-1 and TRBJ2-2; D is unclear. The CDR3 totals 13 residues. The germline V gene encodes CDR1 SGHRS and CDR2 YFSETQ. The V end was cut by 4 bases, the J end by 10 bases, with 14 bases between. CDR3 in DNA: TGCGCCAGCAGCGCCTCACCCTTTTCGGAGCTGTTTTTT. It specifies CASSASPFSELFF.

This clonotype was picked up a small number of times. The V gene is TRBV29-1, the J gene TRBJ2-5; D is possibly TRBD1 (6 bases). In germline, CDR1 is SQVTM, CDR2 ANQGSEA. The CDR3 contains 11 residues. The CDR3 coding sequence is TGCGTTCCGGACAGTACGGAGACCCAGTACTTC. Residues: CVPDSTETQYF. The complete variable domain, with remaining parts taken from reference TRBV29-1 and TRBJ2-5, reads SAVISQKPSRDICQRGTSLTIQCQVDSQVTMMFWYRQQPGQSLTLIATANQGSEATYESGFVIDKFPISRPNLTFSTLTVSNMSPEDSSIYLCVPDSTETQYFGPGTRLLVL.

This clonotype was counted many times. The J gene is TRBJ2-3, the V gene TRBV27, with a possible D match to TRBD2 (6 bases). V shed 7 bases and J shed 3 bases, with 14 bases lying between them. Germline V gives CDR1 MNHEY, CDR2 SMNVEV (reference sequence). There are 14 residues in the CDR3. The CDR3 spells CASNWGGDTDTQYF. The DNA of the CDR3 is TGTGCCAGCAATTGGGGCGGGGATACAGATACGCAGTATTTT.

This clonotype was seen repeatedly, ten times or more. The CDR3 spells CASRPSGEETQYF. DNA of the CDR3: TGTGCCAGCAGGCCTAGCGGGGAAGAGACCCAGTACTTC. The chain combines TRBV5-4 with TRBJ2-5; 9 positions agree with TRBD2. Germline V gene lookup returns CDR1 SGHNT and CDR2 YYREEE (reference sequence). Losses at the gene ends were 5 bases for V and 3 bases for J; bases not matched to a gene: 2. The CDR3 covers 13 residues.

In this sample, this clonotype turned up a few times. The chain joins TRBV3-1 to TRBJ1-4, with TRBD1 matching 8 bases. The V gene end was trimmed by 4 bases and the J gene end by 8 bases; junction bases not matched to a gene: 9. Germline V lookup: CDR1 LGHDT, CDR2 YNNKEL (reference sequence). This CDR3 contains 15 residues. The CDR3 is CASSPIQGAQEKLFF. In nucleotides, the CDR3 is TGTGCCAGCAGCCCTATTCAGGGGGCTCAAGAAAAACTGTTTTTT. Variable domain in full (rest from reference TRBV3-1 and TRBJ1-4): DTAVSQTPKYLVTQMGNDKSIKCEQNLGHDTMYWYKQDSKKFLKIMFSYNNKELIINETVPNRFSPKSPDKAHLNLHINSLELGDSAVYFCASSPIQGAQEKLFFGSGTQLSVL.

To note about this clonotype: One base away lies a much larger clone, so this may be a sequencing read error. The chain recombines TRBV29-1 with TRBJ2-5; 8 bases match TRBD1. CDR1 and CDR2 (germline): SQVTM, ANQGSEA. V lost 3 bases and J lost 3; bases outside the gene matches: 9. This CDR3 region has 15 residues. The CDR3 sequence is CSVEKGQAEKETQYF. Here the CDR3 DNA reads TGCAGCGTTGAGAAGGGACAGGCGGAGAAAGAGACCCAGTACTTC.

J is TRBJ2-5 and V is TRBV5-1; 7 positions agree with TRBD1. CDR3 length equals 14 residues. Germline CDR1 is SGHRS and CDR2 is YFSETQ. Unmatched junction bases numbered 8, after V lost 4 bases and J lost 5 bases. The DNA of the CDR3 is TGCGCCAGCAGCCCTGACAGGGAAGGGGAGACCCAGTACTTC. This encodes CASSPDREGETQYF.

This clonotype was counted ten times or more. This chain uses TRBV20-1 with TRBJ2-3; D may be TRBD2 (6 bases). Germline V lookup: CDR1 DFQATT, CDR2 SNEGSKA (reference sequence). Trimming pared 6 bases from V and 2 bases from J, leaving 18 bases between. The CDR3 totals 15 residues. As DNA, the CDR3 is TGCAGTGCCCCCCTGCGGGATTCCTTCACAGATACGCAGTATTTT. Translating it yields CSAPLRDSFTDTQYF.

This chain joins TRBV19 and TRBJ2-7; unclear D gene. V gave up 1 base and J gave up 0 bases, with 4 bases separating them. The CDR3 consists of 13 residues. In germline, CDR1 is LNHDA, CDR2 SQIVND (reference sequence). This chain's CDR3 is CASSIGHSYEQYF. The CDR3 DNA sequence: TGTGCCAGTAGTATAGGACACTCCTACGAGCAGTACTTC.

A few counts support this clonotype. The chain couples TRBV12-3 or TRBV12-4 to TRBJ1-2, with D unresolved. The length of the CDR3 is 14 residues. The V gene lost 5 bases and the J gene lost 5 bases, with 15 bases spanning the gap. CDR3 DNA sequence: TGTGCCAGCAGTCCTAGGATAGCGATTTATGGCTACACCTTC. It yields the protein CASSPRIAIYGYTF.

This clonotype was seen at least ten times. This chain links TRBV7-2 with TRBJ1-1, with D uncertain. Germline loops: CDR1 SGHTA, CDR2 FQGNSA. The germline V and J ends were trimmed by 4 bases and 1 base, with 7 bases remaining between them. The CDR3 sequence is 13 residues long. The CDR3 protein is CASSSTWNTEAFF. In nucleotides, the CDR3 is TGTGCCAGCAGCTCGACTTGGAACACTGAAGCTTTCTTT.

This clonotype was seen repeatedly, ten times or more. J is TRBJ2-7 and V is TRBV5-1, with D possibly being TRBD1 (6 bases). The length of the CDR3 is 13 residues. CDR1 and CDR2 from the germline V gene are SGHRS and YFSETQ. V gave up 4 bases and J gave up 7 bases, with 15 bases separating them. CDR3 DNA: TGCGCCAGCAGCACGGTAACAGGGCGGGAGCAGTACTTC. Encoded protein: CASSTVTGREQYF.

This clonotype showed up many times. The CDR3 region is CASSLTGGGKTQYF. The CDR3 DNA reads TGTGCCAGCAGTCTAACAGGGGGCGGGAAGACCCAGTACTTC. The V call is TRBV2, the J call TRBJ2-5, with 9 bases lining up with TRBD1. The germline gives CDR1 SNHLY, CDR2 FYNNEI. This CDR3 spans 14 amino acids. With V trimmed by 5 bases and J by 6 bases, 7 bases remained unmatched.

The V call is TRBV27, the J call TRBJ2-7; 12 nucleotides line up with TRBD2. There are 15 residues in the CDR3. CDR1 and CDR2 from the germline V gene are MNHEY and SMNVEV (reference sequence). V trimming: 4 bases; J trimming: 3 bases; junction bases outside the gene matches: 4. DNA for the CDR3: TGTGCCAGCAGTTCAAGGACTAGCGGGAACTACGAGCAGTACTTC. It specifies CASSSRTSGNYEQYF.

This clonotype was recorded at least ten times. This sequence joins TRBV5-1 and TRBJ2-7; 8 nucleotides agree with TRBD1. The length of the CDR3 is 13 residues. Looked up from germline, CDR1 is SGHRS and CDR2 is YFSETQ. V trimming: 4 bases; J trimming: 5 bases; junction bases outside the gene matches: 5. CDR3 region: CASSLDRGDEQYF. The CDR3 DNA sequence: TGCGCCAGCAGCCTCGACAGGGGAGACGAGCAGTACTTC. Variable domain in full (rest from reference TRBV5-1 and TRBJ2-7): KAGVTQTPRYLIKTRGQQVTLSCSPISGHRSVSWYQQTPGQGLQFLFEYFSETQRNKGNFPGRFSGRQFSNSRSEMNVSTLELGDSALYLCASSLDRGDEQYFGPGTRLTVT.

This clonotype appeared many times. CDR3 loop: CASSFWGGVGSPLHF. CDR3 nucleotide sequence: TGTGCCAGCAGCTTCTGGGGGGGAGTAGGGTCACCCCTCCACTTT. V and J are TRBV7-2 and TRBJ1-6; TRBD1 might be the D (5 bases). Trimming stripped 3 bases from V and 10 bases from J, with 16 bases between. This CDR3 has 15 residues. Germline V gene lookup returns CDR1 SGHTA and CDR2 FQGNSA.

This clonotype was detected only a few times. V gene TRBV6-1 combines with J gene TRBJ2-7; maybe TRBD1 (5 bases). Trimming cost V 5 bases and J 0 bases, with 8 bases left between them. Germline lookup yields CDR1 MNHNS and CDR2 SASEGT. The CDR3 covers 13 residues. The CDR3 DNA sequence: TGTGCCAGCAGTCGCGGACACTCCTACGAGCAGTACTTC. Protein sequence: CASSRGHSYEQYF.

This clonotype was detected ten times or more. The chain uses TRBV2 and TRBJ1-5; no reliable D call. The CDR3 has 12 amino acids. Per the germline V gene, CDR1 is SNHLY and CDR2 is FYNNEI. Trimming took off 8 bases at V and 4 bases at J, with 9 bases between the two ends. As DNA, the CDR3 is TGTGCCAGCGGGAGGGCAAATCAGCCCCAGCATTTT. Its translation is CASGRANQPQHF. The full variable domain, with the rest looked up from reference TRBV2 and TRBJ1-5, is EPEVTQTPSHQVTQMGQEVILRCVPISNHLYFYWYRQILGQKVEFLVSFYNNEISEKSEIFDDQFSVERPDGSNFTLKIRSTKLEDSAMYFCASGRANQPQHFGDGTRLSIL.

This clonotype was detected many times. The CDR3 DNA is TGTGCCAGCAGCCGGGACAGATATCAAGAGACCCAGTACTTC. It yields the protein CASSRDRYQETQYF. V usage is TRBV7-2 and J usage is TRBJ2-5; 7 bases match TRBD1. The ends lost 5 bases at V and 2 bases at J; junction bases unmatched: 5. Germline loops: CDR1 SGHTA, CDR2 FQGNSA. The CDR3 is made up of 14 amino acids.

This clonotype came up a few times. The chain joins TRBV7-3 to TRBJ2-6; D may be TRBD1 (6 bases). CDR3 length equals 16 residues. Trimming took 4 bases from V and 0 from J, leaving 10 bases between them. Germline CDR1 is SGHTA and CDR2 is FQGTGA. CDR3 nucleotide sequence: TGTGCCAGCAGCTCCCAGGGGCACTCTGGGGCCAACGTCCTGACTTTC. Protein product: CASSSQGHSGANVLTF. The full variable domain, its missing parts supplied by reference TRBV7-3 and TRBJ2-6, is GAGVSQTPSNKVTEKGKYVELRCDPISGHTALYWYRQSLGQGPEFLIYFQGTGAADDSGLPNDRFFAVRPEGSVSTLKIQRTERGDSAVYLCASSSQGHSGANVLTFGAGSRLTVL.

This rearrangement joins TRBV6-2 or TRBV6-3 to TRBJ1-1, with D possibly TRBD1 on 5 matching bases. V was shortened by 6 bases and J by 1 base, with 9 bases between the two germline ends. Germline values: CDR1 MNHEY, CDR2 SVGEGT. The CDR3 is 13 residues long. The CDR3 is CASRNQGNTEAFF. DNA of the CDR3: TGTGCCAGCAGGAACCAGGGGAACACTGAAGCTTTCTTT.

J is TRBJ2-7 and V is TRBV3-1, with a tentative D call TRBD1 (6 bases). CDR1 is LGHDT and CDR2 is YNNKEL in the germline V gene (reference sequence). The CDR3 loop spans 14 amino acids. Trimming left V 4 bases short and J 6 bases short, with 16 bases between. In DNA form, the CDR3 reads TGTGCCAGCAGCCTGAGGGGACATTCCGGCGAGCAGTACTTC. This gives the protein CASSLRGHSGEQYF.